Each of the 3 T cell receptor beta chains below was sequenced from the same sample in a study of technical replicates of blood from several donors. Sequenced by immunoSEQ multiplex PCR; TCRdb stores in-frame clones only, minus some. The table lists roughly 69,000 clones, around nine tenths of them singletons. The source material was PBMCs. These receptors were obtained from a human donor in good health. Some clones in this sample may be carry-over from other donors' samples.

The chain is built from TRBV6-1 and TRBJ2-7; D is perhaps TRBD2 (6 bases). The CDR3 spans 13 residues. V was shortened by 4 bases and J by 4 bases, with 11 bases between the two germline ends. Germline CDR1 and CDR2: MNHNS and SASEGT. CDR3 nucleotide sequence: TGTGCCAGCAGTGGGGGACTTTCGTACGAGCAGTACTTC. The encoded protein is CASSGGLSYEQYF.

The chain has TRBV5-5 and TRBJ2-3, with D possibly matching TRBD1 (5 bases). The V end lost 4 bases, the J end lost 2 bases, and 17 bases lay between the germline ends. The length of the CDR3 is 16 residues. Germline lookup yields CDR1 SGHKS and CDR2 YYEKEE (reference sequence). Here the CDR3 DNA reads TGTGCCAGCAGCCAAGACAGTTTCCAAACCACAGATACGCAGTATTTT. This gives the protein CASSQDSFQTTDTQYF.

The V gene is TRBV27, the J gene TRBJ1-1; 7 bases are a match to TRBD1. CDR1 and CDR2 (germline): MNHEY, SMNVEV (reference sequence). The CDR3 totals 16 residues. The trim removed 3 bases at V and 7 bases at J, leaving 14 bases unmatched. The CDR3 DNA follows: TGTGCCAGCAGTTTGACAGGGTCCTTAGTTTACAATGAAGCTTTCTTT. Its translation is CASSLTGSLVYNEAFF.